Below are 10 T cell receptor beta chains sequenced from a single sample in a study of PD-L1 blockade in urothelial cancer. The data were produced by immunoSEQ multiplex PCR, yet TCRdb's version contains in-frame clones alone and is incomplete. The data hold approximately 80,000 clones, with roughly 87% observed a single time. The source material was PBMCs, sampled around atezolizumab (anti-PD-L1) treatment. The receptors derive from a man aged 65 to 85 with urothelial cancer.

In DNA, the CDR3 is TGTGCCAGCAGAACTAGCGGGAGGCTTTTCTCCTACGAGCAGTACTTC. Encoded protein: CASRTSGRLFSYEQYF. This rearrangement joins TRBV2 to TRBJ2-7; the match to TRBD2 covers 12 bases. The CDR3 has 16 residues. Germline V CDR1 and CDR2: SNHLY, FYNNEI. Trimming at V came to 6 bases and at J to 0 bases, leaving 6 bases not matched to a gene.

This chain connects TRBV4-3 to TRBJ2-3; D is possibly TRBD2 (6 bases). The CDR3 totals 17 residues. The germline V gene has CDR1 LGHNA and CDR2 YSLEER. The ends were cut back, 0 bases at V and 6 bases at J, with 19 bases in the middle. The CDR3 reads CASSQDAGSLSLDTQYF. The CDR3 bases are TGCGCCAGCAGCCAAGATGCGGGGAGTTTATCGTTGGATACGCAGTATTTT.

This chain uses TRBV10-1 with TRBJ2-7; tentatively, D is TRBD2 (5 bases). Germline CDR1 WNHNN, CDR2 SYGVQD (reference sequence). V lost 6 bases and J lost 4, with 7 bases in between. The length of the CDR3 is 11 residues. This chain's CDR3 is CASSRGYEQYF. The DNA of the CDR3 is TGCGCCAGCAGCCGGGGATACGAGCAGTACTTC.

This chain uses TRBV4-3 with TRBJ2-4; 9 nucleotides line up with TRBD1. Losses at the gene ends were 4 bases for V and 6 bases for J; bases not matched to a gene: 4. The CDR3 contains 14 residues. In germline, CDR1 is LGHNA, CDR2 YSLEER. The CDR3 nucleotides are TGCGCCAGCAGCCCCGCGACAGGGGGAAACATTCAGTACTTC. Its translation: CASSPATGGNIQYF.

The CDR3 DNA reads as TGTGCCAGCCTAGGACAGCTCCGAGATCAGCCCCAGCATTTT. This codes for CASLGQLRDQPQHF. The chain combines TRBV27 with TRBJ1-5; D perhaps matches TRBD1 (6 bases). V was trimmed by 8 bases and J by 5 bases, leaving 16 bases between them. The CDR3 extends over 14 amino acids. Per germline, CDR1 MNHEY and CDR2 SMNVEV (reference sequence).

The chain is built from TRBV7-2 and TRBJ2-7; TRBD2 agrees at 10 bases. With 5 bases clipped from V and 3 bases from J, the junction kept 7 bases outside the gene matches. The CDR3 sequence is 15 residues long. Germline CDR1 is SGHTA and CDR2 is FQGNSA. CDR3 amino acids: CASSPPSGSSYEQYF. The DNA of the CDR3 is TGTGCCAGCAGCCCCCCTAGCGGGAGCAGCTACGAGCAGTACTTC. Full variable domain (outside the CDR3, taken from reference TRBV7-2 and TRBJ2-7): GAGVSQSPSNKVTEKGKDVELRCDPISGHTALYWYRQSLGQGLEFLIYFQGNSAPDKSGLPSDRFSAERTGGSVSTLTIQRTQQEDSAVYLCASSPPSGSSYEQYFGPGTRLTVT.

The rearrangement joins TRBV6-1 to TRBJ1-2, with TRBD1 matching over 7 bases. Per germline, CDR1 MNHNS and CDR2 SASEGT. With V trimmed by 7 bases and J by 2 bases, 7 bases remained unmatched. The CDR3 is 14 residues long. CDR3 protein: CASTRQGLNYGYTF. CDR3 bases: TGTGCCAGCACCCGACAGGGCCTCAACTATGGCTACACCTTC.

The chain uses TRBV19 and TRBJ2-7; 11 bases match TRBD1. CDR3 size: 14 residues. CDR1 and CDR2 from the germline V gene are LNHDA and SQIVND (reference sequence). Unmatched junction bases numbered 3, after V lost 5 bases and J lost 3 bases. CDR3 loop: CASSPGTGGYEQYF. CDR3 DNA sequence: TGTGCCAGTAGTCCCGGGACAGGGGGCTACGAGCAGTACTTC.

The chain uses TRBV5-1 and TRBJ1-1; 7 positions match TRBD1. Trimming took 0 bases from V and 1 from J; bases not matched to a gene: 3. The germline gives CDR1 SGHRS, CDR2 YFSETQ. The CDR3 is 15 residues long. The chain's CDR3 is CASSLERGQNTEAFF. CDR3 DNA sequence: TGCGCCAGCAGCTTGGAAAGGGGGCAGAACACTGAAGCTTTCTTT.

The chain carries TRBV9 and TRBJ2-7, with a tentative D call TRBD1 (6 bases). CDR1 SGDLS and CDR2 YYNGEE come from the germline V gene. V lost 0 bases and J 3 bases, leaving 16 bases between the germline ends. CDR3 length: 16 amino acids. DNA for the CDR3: TGTGCCAGCAGCGTAGCTAACAGGGTCTCGGTCTACGAGCAGTACTTC. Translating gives CASSVANRVSVYEQYF.